The clone carrying this T cell receptor beta chain was observed a handful of times. Assay used: immunoSEQ multiplex PCR; TCRdb lists only in-frame clones, some missing. The sample includes tens of thousands of clones, approximately 79% of them seen just once. This sample is drawn from a study of blood T cell repertoires in COVID-19. The sequenced sample consisted of peripheral blood. This clonotype originated in an elderly woman with active or convalescent COVID-19.

This CDR3 reads CASTIGWGDSTDTQYF. CDR3 nucleotides: TGCGCCAGCACTATTGGTTGGGGGGACTCCACAGATACGCAGTATTTT. This chain connects TRBV5-1 to TRBJ2-3; the D gene is possibly TRBD2 (6 bases). CDR3 length: 16 amino acids. The V end lost 6 bases, the J end lost 2 bases, and 19 bases lay between the germline ends. Germline CDR1 and CDR2: SGHRS and YFSETQ. Using reference TRBV5-1 and TRBJ2-3 for the parts outside the CDR3, the full variable domain is KAGVTQTPRYLIKTRGQQVTLSCSPISGHRSVSWYQQTPGQGLQFLFEYFSETQRNKGNFPGRFSGRQFSNSRSEMNVSTLELGDSALYLCASTIGWGDSTDTQYFGPGTRLTVL.